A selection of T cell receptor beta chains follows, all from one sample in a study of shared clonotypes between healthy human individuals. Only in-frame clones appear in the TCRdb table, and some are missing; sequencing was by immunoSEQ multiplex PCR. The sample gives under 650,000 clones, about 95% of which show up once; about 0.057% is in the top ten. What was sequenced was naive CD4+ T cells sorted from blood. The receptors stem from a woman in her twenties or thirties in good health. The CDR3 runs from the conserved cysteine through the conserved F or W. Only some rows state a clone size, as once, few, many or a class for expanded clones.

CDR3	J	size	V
CASSASYVYEQYF	TRBJ2-7	once	TRBV28
CATLVPLRDYGYTF	TRBJ1-2	NA	TRBV28
CASSLKGYGYTF	TRBJ1-2	NA	TRBV28
CASSFGGVNTGELFF	TRBJ2-2	NA	TRBV28
CASSLFDLVYTF	TRBJ1-2	NA	TRBV6-5
CASSMAPASGEKLFF	TRBJ1-4	NA	TRBV19
CANSAGTANTEAFF	TRBJ1-1	NA	TRBV2
CASSLQRTGGRYGYTF	TRBJ1-2	NA	TRBV28
CASSRDGLAPVQYF	TRBJ2-7	NA	TRBV5-5
CASNQGNNSPLHF	TRBJ1-6	NA	TRBV25-1
CAWSQGYYEQYF	TRBJ2-7	NA	TRBV30
CASSLFPGQGAYGYTF	TRBJ1-2	NA	TRBV28
CASSHWTKSTQETQYF	TRBJ2-5	NA	TRBV6-6